Following are 31 T cell receptor beta chains from one sample sequenced in a study of OX40 agonist ivuxolimab in advanced cancers. Assay: immunoSEQ multiplex PCR; the TCRdb copy retains only in-frame clones and omits some. The table includes 30,000 to 40,000 clones, roughly 80% detected once. The sequenced sample was CD4+ or CD8+ T cells sorted from blood, obtained in a trial of the OX40 agonist ivuxolimab. These receptors came from an adult with an advanced solid tumor such as melanoma, head and neck, liver or kidney cancer.

The gene calls are TRBV5-6 and TRBJ1-1; a weak D match, TRBD1 (6 bases). This CDR3 is 17 amino acids long. Germline loops: CDR1 SGHDT, CDR2 YYEEEE. V lost 6 bases, J lost 0 bases, and 21 bases lay in between. The CDR3 is CASTFGGGLFMNTEAFF. The CDR3 bases are TGTGCCAGCACATTTGGCGGGGGGCTCTTCATGAACACTGAAGCTTTCTTT.

This clone was detected only once. The chain uses TRBV28 and TRBJ1-2; the D is unclear. V lost 6 bases and J lost 7, with 6 bases in between. Looked up from germline, CDR1 is MDHEN and CDR2 is SYDVKM. The CDR3 loop spans 10 amino acids. CDR3: CASSGRGYTF. For the CDR3, the DNA is TGTGCCAGCAGCGGGCGTGGCTACACCTTC.

This clone was detected only a few times. The chain recombines TRBV2 with TRBJ1-2; D is ambiguous. V gave up 6 bases and J gave up 4 bases, with 18 bases separating them. The CDR3 covers 15 residues. Germline V gene sequence: CDR1 SNHLY, CDR2 FYNNEI. The CDR3 bases are TGTGCCAGCAGCGACCGGGCCACCCGGAGCTATGGCTACACCTTC. Protein sequence: CASSDRATRSYGYTF.

The rearrangement links TRBV30 to TRBJ1-5, with D possibly being TRBD1 (6 bases). The CDR3 is 13 amino acids. Germline V gene sequence: CDR1 GTSNPN, CDR2 SVGIG (reference sequence). V was shortened by 7 bases and J by 0 bases, with 10 bases between the two germline ends. CDR3 sequence: CALTDSSNQPQHF. The CDR3 DNA follows: TGTGCCTTGACGGACAGTAGCAATCAGCCCCAGCATTTT.

The chain recombines TRBV6-1 with TRBJ1-1; 7 bases are shared with TRBD1. The CDR3 contains 13 residues. Looked up from germline, CDR1 is MNHNS and CDR2 is SASEGT. The V gene end was trimmed by 4 bases and the J gene end by 4 bases; junction bases not matched to a gene: 3. This CDR3 reads CASSAYRGTEAFF. The CDR3 DNA is TGTGCCAGCAGTGCCTACAGGGGCACTGAAGCTTTCTTT.

This clone was observed a few times. The same CDR3 can be traced to other DNA sequences in this sample. This chain links TRBV28 with TRBJ1-4; D not certain. The germline V gene has CDR1 MDHEN and CDR2 SYDVKM. V lost 5 bases and J 8 bases, leaving 6 bases between the germline ends. CDR3 length equals 11 residues. CDR3 in amino acids: CASSLGEKLFF. The CDR3 DNA follows: TGTGCCAGCAGTCTGGGGGAAAAACTGTTTTTT.

This chain links TRBV4-2 with TRBJ2-7, with D hard to call. The germline V gene encodes CDR1 LGHNA and CDR2 YNFKEQ. The CDR3 has 12 residues. V was clipped by 0 bases and J by 2 bases, with 2 bases between them. Written as DNA, the CDR3 is TGTGCCAGCAGCCAAGATGCCTACGAGCAGTACTTC. Translation: CASSQDAYEQYF.

J is TRBJ1-1 and V is TRBV7-2; D is unresolved. The germline V and J ends were trimmed by 5 bases and 10 bases, with 14 bases remaining between them. Germline lookup yields CDR1 SGHTA and CDR2 FQGNSA. The CDR3 is made up of 12 amino acids. CDR3: CASSPSLAAAFF. The CDR3 DNA reads TGTGCCAGCAGCCCCTCTTTGGCAGCAGCTTTCTTT.

The gene calls are TRBV29-1 and TRBJ2-1; D gene unclear. This CDR3 has 13 amino acids. Looked up from germline, CDR1 is SQVTM and CDR2 is ANQGSEA. V was cut by 5 bases and J by 0 bases, with 8 bases left in between. CDR3 coding DNA: TGCAGCGTTCTTATCCGCTCCTACAATGAGCAGTTCTTC. This sequence encodes CSVLIRSYNEQFF.

The genes are TRBV15 and TRBJ1-1, with D possibly matching TRBD1 (5 bases). The CDR3 has 15 amino acids. Between the trimmed V and J ends, which lost 3 bases and 3 bases, there was a span of 14 bases. Germline CDR1 and CDR2: LNHNV and YYDKDF (reference sequence). Here the CDR3 reads CATSSLDRGDTEAFF. CDR3 bases: TGTGCCACCAGCAGCCTCGACCGAGGGGACACTGAAGCTTTCTTT.

V usage is TRBV5-4 and J usage is TRBJ2-3, with D uncertain. CDR1 is SGHNT, CDR2 YYREEE, per germline (reference sequence). V lost 0 bases and J 4 bases, leaving 15 bases between the germline ends. The CDR3 has 16 amino acids. CDR3 coding DNA: TGTGCCAGCAGCTTGGAGGTCGAGCCAGCCCCAGATACGCAGTATTTT. Protein sequence: CASSLEVEPAPDTQYF.

The chain employs TRBV30 and TRBJ1-1; unclear D gene. V was trimmed by 1 base and J by 7 bases, leaving 22 bases between them. The CDR3 has 16 residues. Germline V CDR1 and CDR2: GTSNPN, SVGIG (reference sequence). The CDR3 loop is CAWSGPTSASLYEAFF. The DNA of the CDR3 is TGTGCCTGGAGTGGGCCGACTTCGGCCAGTTTGTATGAAGCTTTCTTT.

The V call is TRBV30, the J call TRBJ2-1, with D possibly TRBD1 on 6 matching bases. This CDR3 spans 14 amino acids. Germline CDR1 is GTSNPN and CDR2 is SVGIG (reference sequence). Trimming took off 2 bases at V and 7 bases at J, with 15 bases between the two ends. CDR3 DNA sequence: TGTGCCTGGAGTACGGGCAGGGGTAAGAATGAGCAGTTCTTC. This encodes CAWSTGRGKNEQFF.

The rearrangement joins TRBV19 to TRBJ2-7; TRBD1 matches 9 bases. V was pared by 1 base and J by 5 bases, with 0 bases of the junction left unmatched. The CDR3 runs 13 residues. The germline gives CDR1 LNHDA, CDR2 SQIVND (reference sequence). Written as DNA, the CDR3 is TGTGCCAGTAGTATAGGGACAGGGGACGAGCAGTACTTC. This sequence encodes CASSIGTGDEQYF. Using reference TRBV19 and TRBJ2-7 for the parts outside the CDR3, the full variable domain is DGGITQSPKYLFRKEGQNVTLSCEQNLNHDAMYWYRQDPGQGLRLIYYSQIVNDFQKGDIAEGYSVSREKKESFPLTVTSAQKNPTAFYLCASSIGTGDEQYFGPGTRLTVT.

This clone was found once. The CDR3 is CASSDITGFISYEQYF. The CDR3 bases are TGTGCCAGCAGTGACATAACAGGGTTTATCTCCTACGAGCAGTACTTC. This chain uses TRBV6-1 with TRBJ2-7; possibly TRBD1 for D (6 bases). CDR3 length: 16 amino acids. Trimming removed 3 bases at V and 0 bases at J, with 15 bases between. Germline assignment: CDR1 MNHNS and CDR2 SASEGT.

The chain links TRBV6-1 to TRBJ2-3; 11 nucleotides agree with TRBD2. Germline CDR1 is MNHNS and CDR2 is SASEGT. V lost 2 bases and J lost 4; bases outside the gene matches: 2. The CDR3 is 15 amino acids. The CDR3 reads CASSELAGGPDTQYF. The CDR3 nucleotides are TGTGCCAGCAGTGAACTAGCGGGGGGCCCAGATACGCAGTATTTT.

The genes are TRBV4-1 and TRBJ2-3; perhaps TRBD2 as D (7 bases). The germline gives CDR1 MGHRA, CDR2 YSYEKL. The V gene lost 1 base and the J gene lost 11 bases, with 19 bases spanning the gap. The CDR3 length is 15 residues. Written as DNA, the CDR3 is TGCGCCAGCAGCCAAGCGGGGGGCTCGGGGAGGGAGCAGTATTTT. This translates into CASSQAGGSGREQYF.

The rearrangement joins TRBV7-7 to TRBJ2-5; TRBD1 is a possible D gene (5 bases). V lost 0 bases, J lost 5 bases, and 7 bases lay in between. The V gene's germline CDR1 is SSHAT and CDR2 FNYEAQ (reference sequence). The CDR3 is made up of 13 amino acids. CDR3 protein: CASSLAPGETQYF. The CDR3, as DNA: TGTGCCAGCAGCTTAGCCCCAGGGGAGACCCAGTACTTC.

The chain joins TRBV5-4 to TRBJ1-2; perhaps TRBD1 as D (5 bases). Germline loops: CDR1 SGHNT, CDR2 YYREEE (reference sequence). This CDR3 is 14 amino acids long. The V end was cut by 3 bases, the J end by 2 bases, with 11 bases between. The CDR3 DNA reads as TGTGCCAGCAGCTACAGGCTGTCAAACTATGGCTACACCTTC. Protein product: CASSYRLSNYGYTF.

The chain carries TRBV13 and TRBJ2-7; D might be TRBD1 or TRBD2, each matching 5 bases. V was trimmed by 2 bases and J by 5 bases, leaving 13 bases between them. Germline-derived CDR1 and CDR2 are PRHDT and FYEKMQ (reference sequence). The CDR3 totals 14 residues. This CDR3 is CASSLRGQANEQYF. The CDR3 nucleotides are TGTGCCAGCAGCTTACGGGGCCAAGCTAACGAGCAGTACTTC.

V is TRBV4-2 and J is TRBJ1-2; D remains ambiguous. This CDR3 region has 14 residues. CDR1 and CDR2 (germline): LGHNA, YNFKEQ. V dropped 1 base and J dropped 5 bases, with 11 bases sitting between them. The CDR3 region has the DNA TGTGCCAGCAGCCAAGGTGGATCAGTGTATGGCTACACCTTC. This translates into CASSQGGSVYGYTF.

This clone was detected a few times. The J gene is TRBJ1-2, the V gene TRBV6-1, with 7 bases identical to TRBD1. With 8 bases clipped from V and 5 bases from J, the junction kept 14 bases outside the gene matches. CDR1 and CDR2 from the germline V gene are MNHNS and SASEGT. The CDR3 spans 15 residues. The CDR3 DNA follows: TGTGCCAGCCGGTACAGGGGTTCTATCCTATATGGCTACACCTTC. Its protein is CASRYRGSILYGYTF.

This clone is judged medium-sized. This chain links TRBV13 with TRBJ1-1, with D possibly being TRBD1 (6 bases). CDR3 length equals 15 residues. The germline V gene encodes CDR1 PRHDT and CDR2 FYEKMQ (reference sequence). V was shortened by 5 bases and J by 1 base, with 14 bases between the two germline ends. This chain's CDR3 is CASSIRQTGNTEAFF. CDR3 sequence (DNA): TGTGCCAGCAGCATACGACAGACAGGGAACACTGAAGCTTTCTTT.

This rearrangement joins TRBV6-1 to TRBJ1-3, with D unclear. Trimming cost V 6 bases and J 2 bases, with 11 bases left between them. The germline V gene encodes CDR1 MNHNS and CDR2 SASEGT. This CDR3 is built from 14 residues. The CDR3 protein is CASRSESAGNTIYF. CDR3 nucleotide sequence: TGTGCCAGCAGATCCGAGAGTGCTGGAAACACCATATATTTT.

CDR3 sequence (DNA): TGTGCCAGCTCACCAAACGCACAGGGAAGAGATACGCAGTATTTT. The encoded protein is CASSPNAQGRDTQYF. The rearrangement links TRBV18 to TRBJ2-3; the D gene is possibly TRBD1 (6 bases). This CDR3 is built from 15 residues. Trimming took off 2 bases at V and 5 bases at J, with 14 bases between the two ends. Germline-derived CDR1 and CDR2 are KGHSH and LQKENI.

This chain connects TRBV6-1 to TRBJ2-3; 8 bases are shared with TRBD2. Germline-derived CDR1 and CDR2 are MNHNS and SASEGT. The CDR3 covers 14 residues. With 5 bases clipped from V and 4 bases from J, the junction kept 5 bases outside the gene matches. Written as DNA, the CDR3 is TGTGCCAGCAGTATAGCGGGGTGGTCAGATACGCAGTATTTT. Translation gives CASSIAGWSDTQYF.

The chain employs TRBV27 and TRBJ1-6; 11 bases line up with TRBD1. Per germline, CDR1 MNHEY and CDR2 SMNVEV (reference sequence). J was trimmed by 10 bases and V by 0 bases; bases with no gene match: 14. The CDR3 has 19 residues. The CDR3 region is CASSLSQGTGGRSGSPLHF. In DNA form, the CDR3 reads TGTGCCAGCAGTTTATCCCAAGGGACAGGGGGTAGGTCGGGGTCACCCCTCCACTTT.

This clone was counted once. The chain combines TRBV5-4 with TRBJ2-7, with 8 bases that match TRBD1. CDR3 length: 14 residues. In germline, CDR1 is SGHNT, CDR2 YYREEE (reference sequence). Trimming took 0 bases from V and 2 from J; bases not matched to a gene: 1. CDR3 in amino acids: CASSLGTGTYEQYF. CDR3 nucleotide sequence: TGTGCCAGCAGCTTGGGGACAGGGACCTACGAGCAGTACTTC.

The chain carries TRBV4-1 and TRBJ1-1; no clear D gene. Germline CDR1 MGHRA, CDR2 YSYEKL. With 1 base removed from V and 5 bases from J, the gap between germline ends came to 11 bases. The CDR3 length is 14 residues. The CDR3 DNA sequence: TGCGCCAGCAGCCAAGGGGAGGGATTAACTGAAGCTTTCTTT. Translation gives CASSQGEGLTEAFF.

The chain uses TRBV5-1 and TRBJ1-2, with a tentative D call TRBD1 (5 bases). The CDR3 runs to 17 residues. Trimming shortened V by 3 bases and J by 3 bases, and 21 bases separated the two germline ends. Germline V CDR1 and CDR2: SGHRS, YFSETQ. CDR3 coding DNA: TGCGCCAGCAGCTCTGGCCACCCTCGTGGGACTGACTATGGCTACACCTTC. This codes for CASSSGHPRGTDYGYTF. Full variable domain (missing parts from reference TRBV5-1 and TRBJ1-2): KAGVTQTPRYLIKTRGQQVTLSCSPISGHRSVSWYQQTPGQGLQFLFEYFSETQRNKGNFPGRFSGRQFSNSRSEMNVSTLELGDSALYLCASSSGHPRGTDYGYTFGSGTRLTVV.

J is TRBJ1-4 and V is TRBV5-1, with TRBD1 matching 7 bases. CDR1 and CDR2 (germline): SGHRS, YFSETQ. This CDR3 spans 15 amino acids. The V segment lost 1 base and the J segment 5 bases; nucleotides outside the gene matches: 5. This chain's CDR3 is CASSLIGGGNEKLFF. The CDR3 coding sequence is TGCGCCAGCAGCTTGATAGGGGGCGGGAATGAAAAACTGTTTTTT.